A selection of T cell receptor beta chains follows, all from one sample in a study of vaccination and CD4 T cells after COVID-19. The antigens for these receptors are not known. MiXCR, run by TCRdb on the PCR reads, gives a single entry per CDR3 protein. The sample includes 10,000 to 15,000 distinct CDR3 sequences, approximately 61% of them seen just once. Specimen: CD4+ T cells from blood, cultured in vitro. Receptor source: a human donor who had recovered from COVID-19. Each CDR3 is given with its conserved first and last residue. Size is stated for part of the rows, as once, few or many counts, or as a class when the clone is expanded.

cdr3_aa	cdr3_length	v_call	clone_size	j_call
CASSYRVAGTTDTQYF	16	TRBV6-2/TRBV6-3	.	TRBJ2-3
CSAMGQFELSPLHF	14	TRBV20-1	.	TRBJ1-6
CSARDHRTGSYEQYF	15	TRBV20-1	once	TRBJ2-7
CASSTRDKNTEAFF	14	TRBV5-4	.	TRBJ1-1
CASSYSIRDRVSGANVLTF	19	TRBV6-5	once	TRBJ2-6
CASSDSRATDTQYF	14	TRBV6-4	.	TRBJ2-3
CASMELGNEQFF	12	TRBV2	.	TRBJ2-1
CASSEVGRISTDTQYF	16	TRBV10-1	.	TRBJ2-3
CASSLEAVQSLYF	13	TRBV5-1	.	TRBJ2-7
CASSLSWDSRGPETQYF	17	TRBV27	few	TRBJ2-5
CASSSDRGTGANVLTF	16	TRBV6-5	.	TRBJ2-6
CSARKGLGGNTIYF	14	TRBV20-1	.	TRBJ1-3
CSASTGTSGSTDTQYF	16	TRBV20-1	.	TRBJ2-3
CSAPDRGVKNIQYF	14	TRBV20-1	few	TRBJ2-4
CASGRGAGESEAFF	14	TRBV6-1	.	TRBJ1-1
CASSYSPGDRQYF	13	TRBV6-5	.	TRBJ2-7
CSARADRGLHEQYF	14	TRBV20-1	.	TRBJ2-7
CASSLALGEQFF	12	TRBV28	.	TRBJ2-1
CASSHDRGRVYEQYF	15	TRBV5-4	.	TRBJ2-7